The T cell receptor (beta chain) described here comes from a study of CD8 T cells in Susac syndrome. The study's findings and limits: The study recognized that its TCR sequencing and HLA analysis covered a relatively small number of individuals.

RNA, at roughly 0.45 to 1 ug, was reverse transcribed with random hexamers. Amplification of TCR beta CDR3 spanned 54 Vbeta and 13 Jbeta via immunoSEQ multiplex PCR. TCRdb re-derived calls from the immunoSEQ multiplex PCR reads in MiXCR, one entry per CDR3 protein. This table holds roughly 180,000 distinct CDR3 sequences, about 95% found once. It was negative isolation that provided the CD8+ and CD4+ T cells, whereas TEMRA cells were enriched by FACS. Points on this clonotype: The antigen is undetermined.

Germline lookup yields CDR1 LNHDA and CDR2 SQIVND (reference sequence). The V gene lost 7 bases and the J gene lost 2 bases, with 15 bases spanning the gap. The CDR3 is 15 amino acids. The chain combines TRBV19 with TRBJ1-5, with D unresolved. The clonotype was recovered from a human donor in good health. The sequencing sample was made of CD4+ T cells from PBMCs. CDR3 loop: CASTGSPGGNQPQHF. The CDR3 DNA reads TGTGCCAGTACGGGCAGTCCGGGCGGCAATCAGCCCCAGCATTTT. Based on the CDR3 plus reference TRBV19 and TRBJ1-5, the full variable domain is DGGITQSPKYLFRKEGQNVTLSCEQNLNHDAMYWYRQDPGQGLRLIYYSQIVNDFQKGDIAEGYSVSREKKESFPLTVTSAQKNPTAFYLCASTGSPGGNQPQHFGDGTRLSIL.